The 17 T cell receptor beta chains reported below all come from one sample, sequenced in a study of glioma-infiltrating T cells after dendritic cell vaccination. The method was immunoSEQ multiplex PCR; TCRdb's version includes in-frame clones alone and lacks a portion of them. Counted here are 50,000 to 55,000 clones, approximately 91% occurring once; the ten biggest clones make up about 5%. Regarding time point: after dendritic cell vaccination, including at tumor progression/relapse. The sequenced sample was blood, obtained after dendritic cell vaccination. These receptors came from a human donor with glioblastoma.

This sequence joins TRBV19 and TRBJ1-1, with TRBD1 matching 9 bases. The CDR3 sequence is 16 residues long. J gave up 0 bases and V 5 bases, and 7 bases lay outside the gene matches. The V gene's germline CDR1 is LNHDA and CDR2 SQIVND (reference sequence). The CDR3 loop reads CASSLPTGGLNTEAFF. CDR3 DNA: TGTGCCAGTAGTCTCCCGACAGGGGGGCTGAACACTGAAGCTTTCTTT. Full variable domain (remainder filled in from reference TRBV19 and TRBJ1-1): DGGITQSPKYLFRKEGQNVTLSCEQNLNHDAMYWYRQDPGQGLRLIYYSQIVNDFQKGDIAEGYSVSREKKESFPLTVTSAQKNPTAFYLCASSLPTGGLNTEAFFGQGTRLTVV.

This clone was counted a single time. This chain links TRBV5-4 with TRBJ1-2; D is unclear. CDR1 is SGHNT, CDR2 YYREEE, per germline (reference sequence). The germline V and J ends were trimmed by 0 bases and 3 bases, with 9 bases remaining between them. The CDR3 is made up of 14 amino acids. CDR3 loop: CASSLDVADYGYTF. The CDR3 DNA follows: TGTGCCAGCAGCTTGGACGTAGCCGACTATGGCTACACCTTC.

The chain links TRBV6-1 to TRBJ2-3; D gene uncertain. There are 15 residues in the CDR3. Looked up from germline, CDR1 is MNHNS and CDR2 is SASEGT. Trimming shortened V by 2 bases and J by 0 bases, and 9 bases separated the two germline ends. CDR3 protein: CASSETVTSTDTQYF. Here the CDR3 DNA reads TGTGCCAGCAGTGAAACGGTCACCAGCACAGATACGCAGTATTTT.

The J gene is TRBJ1-1, the V gene TRBV19, with no clear D. Germline-derived CDR1 and CDR2 are LNHDA and SQIVND (reference sequence). The CDR3 covers 12 residues. Between the trimmed V and J ends, which lost 2 bases and 4 bases, there was a span of 5 bases. The CDR3 bases are TGTGCCAGTAGTATACGGGGCACTGAAGCTTTCTTT. Translation gives CASSIRGTEAFF.

This clone was counted only a few times. The chain joins TRBV28 to TRBJ2-1, with a possible D match to TRBD2 (6 bases). The CDR3 length is 14 residues. CDR1 and CDR2 (germline): MDHEN, SYDVKM. V was cut by 4 bases and J by 9 bases, with 16 bases left in between. The CDR3 bases are TGTGCCAGCAGTTCCACGACTAGGGGACTTGAGCAGTTCTTC. Protein sequence: CASSSTTRGLEQFF. Using reference TRBV28 and TRBJ2-1 for the parts outside the CDR3, the full variable domain is DVKVTQSSRYLVKRTGEKVFLECVQDMDHENMFWYRQDPGLGLRLIYFSYDVKMKEKGDIPEGYSVSREKKERFSLILESASTNQTSMYLCASSSTTRGLEQFFGPGTRLTVL.

The rearrangement joins TRBV13 to TRBJ1-5; D unclear. Trimming removed 3 bases at V and 3 bases at J, with 3 bases between. CDR3 length: 12 residues. The germline V gene encodes CDR1 PRHDT and CDR2 FYEKMQ (reference sequence). The CDR3: CASSFYNQPQHF. CDR3 DNA sequence: TGTGCCAGCAGCTTTTACAATCAGCCCCAGCATTTT. The whole variable domain, filled in from reference TRBV13 and TRBJ1-5, reads AAGVIQSPRHLIKEKRETATLKCYPIPRHDTVYWYQQGPGQDPQFLISFYEKMQSDKGSIPDRFSAQQFSDYHSELNMSSLELGDSALYFCASSFYNQPQHFGDGTRLSIL.

The genes are TRBV7-9 and TRBJ2-5; D is uncertain. Germline CDR1 SEHNR, CDR2 FQNEAQ (reference sequence). The CDR3 totals 13 residues. Trimming pared 0 bases from V and 5 bases from J, leaving 7 bases between. CDR3 protein: CASSLARSETQYF. CDR3 DNA sequence: TGTGCCAGCAGCTTAGCGAGGAGCGAGACCCAGTACTTC. The full variable domain, with the rest looked up from reference TRBV7-9 and TRBJ2-5, is DTGVSQNPRHKITKRGQNVTFRCDPISEHNRLYWYRQTLGQGPEFLTYFQNEAQLEKSRLLSDRFSAERPKGSFSTLEIQRTEQGDSAMYLCASSLARSETQYFGPGTRLLVL.

This chain uses TRBV21-1 with TRBJ1-2; the table's TRBD1 call for D was not verified on the DNA. TRBV21-1 is flagged as a pseudogene. This CDR3 is 14 amino acids long. The CDR3 loop is CASSKSSRNYGYTF. The CDR3 nucleotides read TGTGCCAGCAGCAAATCAAGCAGGAACTATGGCTACACCTTC.

The chain employs TRBV25-1 and TRBJ2-7, with D unclear. CDR1 is MGHDK and CDR2 is SYGVNS in the germline V gene. This CDR3 is built from 13 residues. V lost 0 bases to trimming and J lost 3 bases, with 6 bases between them. CDR3 residues: CASSEYSFYEQYF. As DNA, the CDR3 is TGTGCCAGCAGTGAATATAGTTTCTACGAGCAGTACTTC.

The rearrangement uses TRBV5-4 and TRBJ2-5; D is uncertain. Germline-derived CDR1 and CDR2 are SGHNT and YYREEE (reference sequence). V lost 0 bases and J lost 1, with 4 bases in between. The CDR3 contains 13 residues. The CDR3 loop is CASSLDFQETQYF. As DNA, the CDR3 is TGTGCCAGCAGCTTGGACTTCCAAGAGACCCAGTACTTC.

Regarding this clone: The junction departs from the called germline gene at one end, perhaps through a read error. The chain joins TRBV7-2 to TRBJ1-2, with 8 bases identical to TRBD1. This CDR3 has 12 amino acids. CDR1 is SGHTA, CDR2 FQGNSA, per germline. CDR3 sequence: CASSSGGPFLAF. Written as DNA, the CDR3 is TGTGCCAGCAGCTCAGGGGGCCCCTTTCTCGCCTTC.

This chain links TRBV4-2 with TRBJ1-3; D not certain. The CDR3 is made up of 14 amino acids. Germline lookup yields CDR1 LGHNA and CDR2 YNFKEQ. Trimming shortened V by 0 bases and J by 7 bases, and 10 bases separated the two germline ends. CDR3 in DNA: TGTGCCAGCAGCCAAGAGGGAGGCATGAACACCATATATTTT. It codes for CASSQEGGMNTIYF.

The V call is TRBV6-4, the J call TRBJ2-7; 12 nucleotides agree with TRBD2. Germline lookup yields CDR1 MRHNA and CDR2 SNTAGT. V was pared by 2 bases and J by 2 bases, with 13 bases of the junction left unmatched. The CDR3 contains 19 residues. CDR3: CASSDTTGTSGLSPYEQYF. The DNA for the CDR3 is TGTGCCAGCAGTGACACGACCGGGACTAGCGGGCTATCTCCCTACGAGCAGTACTTC.

V is TRBV28 and J is TRBJ2-7; 11 bases agree with TRBD2. V lost 8 bases, J lost 3 bases, and 6 bases stayed unmatched. From germline, CDR1 is MDHEN and CDR2 SYDVKM. The CDR3 spans 14 residues. The CDR3 region has the DNA TGTGCCAGCCGACTAGCGGGATTTGTCTACGAGCAGTACTTC. Encoded protein: CASRLAGFVYEQYF.

V is TRBV10-3 and J is TRBJ2-6, with 9 bases identical to TRBD1. The trim removed 7 bases at V and 1 base at J, leaving 5 bases unmatched. This CDR3 is 16 amino acids long. Germline CDR1 ENHRY, CDR2 SYGVKD. The CDR3: CAITGTGHSGANVLTF. Written as DNA, the CDR3 is TGTGCCATCACCGGGACAGGGCATTCTGGGGCCAACGTCCTGACTTTC.

The chain couples TRBV7-2 to TRBJ2-7, with D hard to call. Germline V lookup: CDR1 SGHTA, CDR2 FQGNSA. There are 12 residues in the CDR3. The germline V and J ends were trimmed by 5 bases and 0 bases, with 5 bases remaining between them. This CDR3 is CASSPSSYEQYF. Written as DNA, the CDR3 is TGTGCCAGCAGCCCGAGCTCCTACGAGCAGTACTTC.

This chain connects TRBV7-9 to TRBJ1-6, with D uncertain. Germline values: CDR1 SEHNR, CDR2 FQNEAQ (reference sequence). The CDR3 contains 14 residues. Trimming shortened V by 6 bases and J by 4 bases, and 10 bases separated the two germline ends. The CDR3 region has the DNA TGTGCCAGCAGTCTAACGGGTTATAATTCACCCCTCCACTTT. Translating gives CASSLTGYNSPLHF.